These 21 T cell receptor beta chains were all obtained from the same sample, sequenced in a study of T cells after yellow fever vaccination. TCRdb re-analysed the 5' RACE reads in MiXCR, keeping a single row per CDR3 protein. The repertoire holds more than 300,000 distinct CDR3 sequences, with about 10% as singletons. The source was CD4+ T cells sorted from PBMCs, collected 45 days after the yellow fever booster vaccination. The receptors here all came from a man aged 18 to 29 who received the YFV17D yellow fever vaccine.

The CDR3 loop reads CASSHGQTLNTEAFF. DNA for the CDR3: TGTGCCAGCAGCCACGGACAGACCCTCAACACTGAAGCTTTCTTT. The chain is built from TRBV7-6 and TRBJ1-1, with D possibly being TRBD1 (6 bases). There are 15 residues in the CDR3. Germline loops: CDR1 SGHVS, CDR2 FNYEAQ. The V end lost 5 bases, the J end lost 2 bases, and 15 bases lay between the germline ends. Full variable domain (outside the CDR3, taken from reference TRBV7-6 and TRBJ1-1): GAGVSQSPRYKVTKRGQDVALRCDPISGHVSLYWYRQALGQGPEFLTYFNYEAQQDKSGLPNDRFSAERPEGSISTLTIQRTEQRDSAMYRCASSHGQTLNTEAFFGQGTRLTVV.

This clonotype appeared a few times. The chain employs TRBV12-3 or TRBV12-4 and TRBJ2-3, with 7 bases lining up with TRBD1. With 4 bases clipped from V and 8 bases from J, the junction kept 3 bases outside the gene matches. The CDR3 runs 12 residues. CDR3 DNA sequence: TGTGCCAGCAGTTCCGACAGGGCTACGCAGTATTTT. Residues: CASSSDRATQYF.

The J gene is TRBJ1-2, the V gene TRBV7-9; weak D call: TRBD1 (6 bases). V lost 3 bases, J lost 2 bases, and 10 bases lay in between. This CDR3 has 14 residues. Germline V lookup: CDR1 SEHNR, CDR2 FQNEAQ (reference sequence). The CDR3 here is CASSFHQGNYGYTF. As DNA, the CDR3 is TGTGCCAGCAGCTTTCACCAGGGGAACTATGGCTACACCTTC.

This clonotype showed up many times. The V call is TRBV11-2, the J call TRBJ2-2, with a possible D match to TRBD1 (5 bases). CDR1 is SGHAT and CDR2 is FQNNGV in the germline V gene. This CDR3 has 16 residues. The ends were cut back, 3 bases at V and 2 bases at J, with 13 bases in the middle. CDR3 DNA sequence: TGTGCCAGCAGCTTTTCCGGCCAGGGAAACACCGGGGAGCTGTTTTTT. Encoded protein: CASSFSGQGNTGELFF.

The CDR3 here is CASSPDRGNPHTQYF. DNA for the CDR3: TGCGCCAGCAGCCCGGACAGGGGAAATCCTCATACGCAGTATTTT. The chain combines TRBV5-1 with TRBJ2-3; 9 bases align to TRBD1. Germline CDR1 is SGHRS and CDR2 is YFSETQ. V was pared by 4 bases and J by 7 bases, with 10 bases of the junction left unmatched. The CDR3 is 15 residues long.

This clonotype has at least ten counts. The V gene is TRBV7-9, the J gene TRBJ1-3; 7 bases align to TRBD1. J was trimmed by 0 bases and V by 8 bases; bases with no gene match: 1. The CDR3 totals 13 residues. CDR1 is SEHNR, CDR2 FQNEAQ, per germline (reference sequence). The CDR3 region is CASRDSSGNTIYF. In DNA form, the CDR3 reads TGTGCCAGCCGGGACAGCTCTGGAAACACCATATATTTT.

The DNA for the CDR3 is TGTGCCAGTAGTAAGGCGGGGACAGATACGCAGTATTTT. Its protein is CASSKAGTDTQYF. The chain carries TRBV19 and TRBJ2-3; a possible D gene is TRBD2 (6 bases). Germline V gene sequence: CDR1 LNHDA, CDR2 SQIVND (reference sequence). CDR3 length: 13 residues. Between the trimmed V and J ends, which lost 4 bases and 3 bases, there was a span of 8 bases.

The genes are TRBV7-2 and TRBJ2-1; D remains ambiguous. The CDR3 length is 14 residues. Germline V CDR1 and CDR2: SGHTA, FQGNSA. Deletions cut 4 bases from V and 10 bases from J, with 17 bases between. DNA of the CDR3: TGTGCCAGCAGCTCCCGAGGTGATTCTTGGGAGCAGTTCTTC. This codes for CASSSRGDSWEQFF.

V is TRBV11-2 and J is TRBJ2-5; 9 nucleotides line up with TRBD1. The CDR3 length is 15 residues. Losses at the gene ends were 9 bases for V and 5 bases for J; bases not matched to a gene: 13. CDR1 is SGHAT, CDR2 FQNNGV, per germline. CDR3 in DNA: TGTGCCAGTTCACCGGGACAGGGCCAGTGGGAGACCCAGTACTTC. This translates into CASSPGQGQWETQYF. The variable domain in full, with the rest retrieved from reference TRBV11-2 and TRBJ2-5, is EAGVAQSPRYKIIEKRQSVAFWCNPISGHATLYWYQQILGQGPKLLIQFQNNGVVDDSQLPKDRFSAERLKGVDSTLKIQPAKLEDSAVYLCASSPGQGQWETQYFGPGTRLLVL.

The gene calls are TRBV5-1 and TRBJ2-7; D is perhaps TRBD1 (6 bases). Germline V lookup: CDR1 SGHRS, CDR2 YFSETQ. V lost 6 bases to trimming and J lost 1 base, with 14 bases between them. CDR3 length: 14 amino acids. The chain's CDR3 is CASNPTGYSYEQYF. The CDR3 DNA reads TGCGCCAGCAACCCGACAGGTTATTCCTACGAGCAGTACTTC.

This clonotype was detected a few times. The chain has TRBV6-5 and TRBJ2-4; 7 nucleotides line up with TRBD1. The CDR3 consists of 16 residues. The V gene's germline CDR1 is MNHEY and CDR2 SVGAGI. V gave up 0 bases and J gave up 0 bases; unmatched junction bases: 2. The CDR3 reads CASSYSTGRAKNIQYF. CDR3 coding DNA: TGTGCCAGCAGTTACTCGACAGGGAGAGCCAAAAACATTCAGTACTTC.

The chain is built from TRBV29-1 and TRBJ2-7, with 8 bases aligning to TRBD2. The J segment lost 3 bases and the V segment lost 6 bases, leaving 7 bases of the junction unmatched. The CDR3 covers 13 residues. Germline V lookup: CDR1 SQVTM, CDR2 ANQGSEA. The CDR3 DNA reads TGCAGCGTGACGCCGGGACTAGGCTACGAGCAGTACTTC. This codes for CSVTPGLGYEQYF.

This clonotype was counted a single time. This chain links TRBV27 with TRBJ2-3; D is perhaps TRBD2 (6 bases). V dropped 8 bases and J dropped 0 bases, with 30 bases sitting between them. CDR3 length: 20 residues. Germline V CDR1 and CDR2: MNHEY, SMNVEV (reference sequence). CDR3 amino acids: CASLGLTRYGLSSSTDTQYF. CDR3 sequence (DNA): TGTGCCAGCCTCGGACTAACCCGGTACGGCCTCAGCTCTAGCACAGATACGCAGTATTTT.

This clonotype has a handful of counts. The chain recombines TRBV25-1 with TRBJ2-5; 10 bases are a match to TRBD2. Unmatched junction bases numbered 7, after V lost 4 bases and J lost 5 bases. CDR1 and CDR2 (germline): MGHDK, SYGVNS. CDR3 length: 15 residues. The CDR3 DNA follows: TGTGCCAGCAGTGCCCTAGCGGGGGCTGCGGAGACCCAGTACTTC. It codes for CASSALAGAAETQYF.

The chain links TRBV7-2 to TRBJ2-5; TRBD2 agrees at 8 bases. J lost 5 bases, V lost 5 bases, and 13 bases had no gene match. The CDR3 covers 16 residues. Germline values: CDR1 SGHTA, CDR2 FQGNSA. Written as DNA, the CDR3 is TGTGCCAGCAGCGCCCGGGGAGCGGGGGCAAATGAGACCCAGTACTTC. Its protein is CASSARGAGANETQYF.

CDR3 DNA: TGTGCCAGCAGCTTAGATAGCGGGGGGAGCACAGATACGCAGTATTTT. As protein: CASSLDSGGSTDTQYF. V usage is TRBV7-2 and J usage is TRBJ2-3; 10 bases match TRBD2. The germline V gene encodes CDR1 SGHTA and CDR2 FQGNSA. The CDR3 extends over 16 amino acids. With V trimmed by 1 base and J by 0 bases, 1 base remained unmatched.

CDR3 amino acids: CASSLGQAGNTIYF. CDR3 sequence (DNA): TGTGCCAGCAGCCTCGGACAGGCGGGAAACACCATATATTTT. This chain links TRBV7-6 with TRBJ1-3, with TRBD1 matching 7 bases. The CDR3 is 14 residues long. V shed 5 bases, J shed 4 bases, and the junction held 5 bases outside the gene matches. CDR1 and CDR2 (germline): SGHVS, FNYEAQ. The whole variable domain, filled in from reference TRBV7-6 and TRBJ1-3, reads GAGVSQSPRYKVTKRGQDVALRCDPISGHVSLYWYRQALGQGPEFLTYFNYEAQQDKSGLPNDRFSAERPEGSISTLTIQRTEQRDSAMYRCASSLGQAGNTIYFGEGSWLTVV.

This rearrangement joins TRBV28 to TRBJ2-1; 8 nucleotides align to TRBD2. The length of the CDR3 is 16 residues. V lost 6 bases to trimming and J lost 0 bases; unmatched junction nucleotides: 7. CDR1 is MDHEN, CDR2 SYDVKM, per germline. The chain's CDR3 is CASSILSGGSYNEQFF. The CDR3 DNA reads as TGTGCCAGCAGCATCCTCAGCGGGGGCTCCTACAATGAGCAGTTCTTC.

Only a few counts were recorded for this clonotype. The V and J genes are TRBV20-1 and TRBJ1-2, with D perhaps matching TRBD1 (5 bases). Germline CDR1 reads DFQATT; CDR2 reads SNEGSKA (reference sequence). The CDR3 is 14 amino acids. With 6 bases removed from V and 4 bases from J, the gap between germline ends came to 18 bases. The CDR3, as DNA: TGCAGTGCCCTCCGTGACGGGGCTAGCTATGGCTACACCTTC. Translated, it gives CSALRDGASYGYTF.

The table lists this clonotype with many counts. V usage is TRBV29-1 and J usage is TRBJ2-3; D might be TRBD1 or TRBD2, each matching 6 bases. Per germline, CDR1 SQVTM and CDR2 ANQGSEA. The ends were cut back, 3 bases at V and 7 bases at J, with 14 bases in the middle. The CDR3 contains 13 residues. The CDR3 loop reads CSVEPRGLNTQYF. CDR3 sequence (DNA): TGCAGCGTTGAGCCCCGGGGGCTGAATACGCAGTATTTT.

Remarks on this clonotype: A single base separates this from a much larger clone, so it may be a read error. As DNA, the CDR3 is TGTGCCAGCAGCTTGGAATTCCCAGGGGTATACGAGCAGTACGTC. It translates to CASSLEFPGVYEQYV. The chain links TRBV5-8 to TRBJ2-7, with D tentatively TRBD1 (6 bases). There are 15 residues in the CDR3. V lost 0 bases and J lost 4, with 14 bases in between. CDR1 and CDR2 from the germline V gene are SGHTS and YDEGEE.